This T cell receptor beta chain was profiled in a study of monozygotic twins with inflammatory bowel disease. The CDR3 consists of 13 residues. Germline-derived CDR1 and CDR2 are SGHTS and YDEGEE. Per individual sample, eight separate reactions were used to make cDNA. Following a re-call of the 5' RACE reads, TCRdb has one entry per CDR3 protein and lacks DNA. This sample contains 440,000 or so distinct CDR3 sequences. The sequence was obtained from a human donor with ulcerative colitis or Crohn's disease, or a healthy co-twin of an affected twin (not recorded which). V and J are TRBV5-8 and TRBJ2-7; TCRdb gives TRBD1 as the D gene, but with no DNA this cannot be confirmed. Material for sequencing was blood. The CDR3 sequence is CASPGQGTYEQYF.